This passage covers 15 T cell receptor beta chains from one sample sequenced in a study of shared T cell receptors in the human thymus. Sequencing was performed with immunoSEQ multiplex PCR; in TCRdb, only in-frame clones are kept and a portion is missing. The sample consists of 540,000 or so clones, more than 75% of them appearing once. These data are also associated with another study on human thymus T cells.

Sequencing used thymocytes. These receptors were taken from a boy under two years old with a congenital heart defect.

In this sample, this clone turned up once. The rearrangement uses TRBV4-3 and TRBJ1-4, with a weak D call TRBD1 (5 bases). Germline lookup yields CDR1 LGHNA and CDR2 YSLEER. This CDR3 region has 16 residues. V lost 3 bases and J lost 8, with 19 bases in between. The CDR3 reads CASSQTLGALGEKLFF. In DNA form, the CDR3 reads TGCGCCAGCAGCCAGACGCTAGGGGCCCTGGGGGAAAAACTGTTTTTT.

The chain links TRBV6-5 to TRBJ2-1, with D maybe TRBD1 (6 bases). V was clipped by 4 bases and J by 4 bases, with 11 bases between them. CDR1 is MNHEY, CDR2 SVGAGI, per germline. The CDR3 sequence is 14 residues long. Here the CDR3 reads CASSLGTSYNEQFF. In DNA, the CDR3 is TGTGCCAGCAGTTTAGGGACATCGTACAATGAGCAGTTCTTC.

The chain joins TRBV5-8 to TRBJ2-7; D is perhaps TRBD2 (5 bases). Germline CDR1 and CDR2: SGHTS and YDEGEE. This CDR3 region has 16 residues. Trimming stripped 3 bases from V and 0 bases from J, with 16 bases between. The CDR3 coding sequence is TGTGCCAGCAGCTGGTGGGAGCCGGTGAGCTCCTACGAGCAGTACTTC. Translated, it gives CASSWWEPVSSYEQYF.

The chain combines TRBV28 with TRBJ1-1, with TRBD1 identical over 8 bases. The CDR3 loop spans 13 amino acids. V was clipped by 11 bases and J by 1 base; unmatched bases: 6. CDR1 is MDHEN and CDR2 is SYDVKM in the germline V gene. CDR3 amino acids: CAGSGGANTEAFF. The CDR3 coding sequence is TGTGCCGGTTCAGGGGGCGCGAACACTGAAGCTTTCTTT.

In DNA form, the CDR3 reads TGTGCCAGCAGTTTACAGGAGGGGGCCAACACTGAAGCTTTCTTT. It specifies CASSLQEGANTEAFF. The gene calls are TRBV27 and TRBJ1-1; 7 bases are shared with TRBD1. Germline-derived CDR1 and CDR2 are MNHEY and SMNVEV (reference sequence). The CDR3 covers 15 residues. The J segment lost 2 bases and the V segment lost 2 bases, leaving 5 bases of the junction unmatched.

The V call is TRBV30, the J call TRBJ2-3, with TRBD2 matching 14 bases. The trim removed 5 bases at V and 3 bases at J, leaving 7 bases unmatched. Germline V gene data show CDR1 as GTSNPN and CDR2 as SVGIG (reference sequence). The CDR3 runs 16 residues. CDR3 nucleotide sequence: TGTGCCTGGGACCACGGGACTAGCGGGAGAACAGATACGCAGTATTTT. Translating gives CAWDHGTSGRTDTQYF.

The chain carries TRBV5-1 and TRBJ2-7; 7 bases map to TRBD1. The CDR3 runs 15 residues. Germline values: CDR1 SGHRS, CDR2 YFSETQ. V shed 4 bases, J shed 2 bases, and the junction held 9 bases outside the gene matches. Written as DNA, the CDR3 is TGCGCCAGCAGCCAAGGGACAGAGGAGCCCTACGAGCAGTACTTC. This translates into CASSQGTEEPYEQYF.

CDR3 residues: CAISEPETLAGVVHNEQFF. The CDR3, as DNA: TGTGCCATCAGTGAGCCTGAAACCTTAGCGGGAGTGGTCCACAATGAGCAGTTCTTC. The rearrangement uses TRBV10-3 and TRBJ2-1; 9 bases line up with TRBD2. The CDR3 has 19 amino acids. Germline CDR1 is ENHRY and CDR2 is SYGVKD. V dropped 2 bases and J dropped 5; count of bases not matched to a gene: 16.

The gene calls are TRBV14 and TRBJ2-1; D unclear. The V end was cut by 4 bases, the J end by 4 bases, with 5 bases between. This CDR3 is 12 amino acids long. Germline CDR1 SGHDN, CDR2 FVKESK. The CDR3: CASSRHYNEQFF. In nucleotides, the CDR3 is TGTGCCAGCAGCCGACATTACAATGAGCAGTTCTTC.

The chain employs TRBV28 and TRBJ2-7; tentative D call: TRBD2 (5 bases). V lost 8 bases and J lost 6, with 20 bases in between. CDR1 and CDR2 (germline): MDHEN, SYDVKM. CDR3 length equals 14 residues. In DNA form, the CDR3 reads TGTGCCAGCGCTAGGGCAGGAGAGCGGCTCGAGCAGTACTTC. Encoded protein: CASARAGERLEQYF.

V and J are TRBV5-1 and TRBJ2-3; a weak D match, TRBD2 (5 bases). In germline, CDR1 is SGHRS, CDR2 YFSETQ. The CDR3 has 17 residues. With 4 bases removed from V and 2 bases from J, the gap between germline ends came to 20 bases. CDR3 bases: TGCGCCAGCAGCCCGACCTGGTCACGTCTAGCCACAGATACGCAGTATTTT. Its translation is CASSPTWSRLATDTQYF.

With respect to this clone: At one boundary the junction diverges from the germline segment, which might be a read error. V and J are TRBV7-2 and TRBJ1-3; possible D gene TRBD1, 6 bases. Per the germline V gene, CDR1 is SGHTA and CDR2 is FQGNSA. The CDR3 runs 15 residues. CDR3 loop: CANSLGGGTGNTIYF. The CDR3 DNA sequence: TGTGCCAACAGCTTAGGGGGAGGAACTGGAAACACCATATATTTT.

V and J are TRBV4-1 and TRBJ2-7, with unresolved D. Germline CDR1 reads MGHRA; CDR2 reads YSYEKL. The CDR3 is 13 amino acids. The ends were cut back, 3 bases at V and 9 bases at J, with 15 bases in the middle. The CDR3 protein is CASSQGVSVGQYF. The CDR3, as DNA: TGCGCCAGCAGCCAGGGCGTGTCGGTGGGGCAGTACTTC.

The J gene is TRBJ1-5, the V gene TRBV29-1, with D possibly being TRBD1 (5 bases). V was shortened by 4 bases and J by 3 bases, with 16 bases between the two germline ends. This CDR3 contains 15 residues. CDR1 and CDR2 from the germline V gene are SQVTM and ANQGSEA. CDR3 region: CSVVVGRGSNQPQHF. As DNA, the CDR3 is TGCAGCGTTGTTGTCGGGAGGGGATCCAATCAGCCCCAGCATTTT.

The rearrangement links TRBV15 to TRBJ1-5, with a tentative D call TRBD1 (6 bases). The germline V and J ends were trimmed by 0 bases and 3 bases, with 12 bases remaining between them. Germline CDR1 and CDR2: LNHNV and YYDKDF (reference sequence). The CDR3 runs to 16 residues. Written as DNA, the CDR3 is TGTGCCACCAGCAGAGATCATGCAGGGGACAATCAGCCCCAGCATTTT. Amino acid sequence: CATSRDHAGDNQPQHF.